Listed here are 12 T cell receptor beta chains from one sample, sequenced in a study of tumor T cells in aggressive B-cell lymphoma. Generated by immunoSEQ multiplex PCR, the TCRdb table keeps only in-frame clones and is missing some. The sample records about 11,000 clones, 85% to 95% being singletons. Sequences were obtained from tumor tissue. Every receptor here comes from an adult with diffuse large B cell lymphoma.

The chain links TRBV14 to TRBJ2-7; D is uncertain. Trimming pared 3 bases from V and 3 bases from J, leaving 12 bases between. Germline lookup yields CDR1 SGHDN and CDR2 FVKESK. This CDR3 contains 14 residues. CDR3: CASSQGHGFYEQYF. Written as DNA, the CDR3 is TGTGCCAGCAGCCAGGGCCATGGTTTCTACGAGCAGTACTTC.

The V call is TRBV29-1, the J call TRBJ1-1, with 9 positions matching TRBD1. Germline-derived CDR1 and CDR2 are SQVTM and ANQGSEA. The CDR3 totals 14 residues. Trimming cost V 6 bases and J 0 bases; bases outside gene matches: 5. The CDR3 loop is CSVGTGRMNTEAFF. In DNA form, the CDR3 reads TGCAGCGTGGGGACAGGGAGGATGAACACTGAAGCTTTCTTT.

This chain links TRBV4-2 with TRBJ2-7; 9 nucleotides match TRBD1. This CDR3 has 16 residues. Unmatched junction bases numbered 8, after V lost 0 bases and J lost 5 bases. Germline CDR1 is LGHNA and CDR2 is YNFKEQ. The CDR3 here is CASSQEFTGGWDEQYF. As DNA, the CDR3 is TGTGCCAGCAGCCAAGAATTCACAGGGGGCTGGGACGAGCAGTACTTC.

This sequence joins TRBV5-1 and TRBJ2-1, with TRBD2 matching over 10 bases. Germline V gene data show CDR1 as SGHRS and CDR2 as YFSETQ. The CDR3 runs 15 residues. Unmatched junction bases numbered 8, after V lost 4 bases and J lost 7 bases. CDR3 DNA sequence: TGCGCCAGCAGCCCTGTAGCGGGAGGTCAAAATGAGCAGTTCTTC. Protein sequence: CASSPVAGGQNEQFF.

This clone was seen more than once but under ten times. The chain recombines TRBV7-9 with TRBJ1-2, with 7 bases aligning to TRBD1. This CDR3 spans 14 amino acids. The trim removed 2 bases at V and 3 bases at J, leaving 3 bases unmatched. Germline V gene sequence: CDR1 SEHNR, CDR2 FQNEAQ (reference sequence). The CDR3 nucleotides are TGTGCCAGCAGCTTAAAGGGGGCATACTATGGCTACACCTTC. Protein sequence: CASSLKGAYYGYTF.

Concerning this clone: At one end the junction does not follow the germline gene, possibly because of a read error. Other DNA sequences in this specimen translate into the identical CDR3. The chain has TRBV28 and TRBJ2-6, with D perhaps matching TRBD1 (6 bases). The CDR3 consists of 18 residues. The germline V gene encodes CDR1 MDHEN and CDR2 SYDVKM. The CDR3 protein is CASSLWAGASSGANVLTF. Written as DNA, the CDR3 is TGTGCTAGCAGTTTATGGGCAGGGGCTAGCTCTGGGGCCAACGTCCTGACTTTC.

The chain combines TRBV6-5 with TRBJ2-5; 7 positions agree with TRBD1. Losses at the gene ends were 0 bases for V and 11 bases for J; bases not matched to a gene: 9. This CDR3 region has 14 residues. Germline V gives CDR1 MNHEY, CDR2 SVGAGI. The CDR3 sequence: CASSYSQGRGEQYF. CDR3 in DNA: TGTGCCAGCAGTTACTCACAGGGGCGAGGTGAGCAGTACTTC.

The chain links TRBV19 to TRBJ2-7; D remains ambiguous. V lost 0 bases to trimming and J lost 1 base, with 4 bases between them. The CDR3 has 13 amino acids. Germline V gene sequence: CDR1 LNHDA, CDR2 SQIVND (reference sequence). This CDR3 is CASSIDLSYEQYF. CDR3 sequence (DNA): TGTGCCAGTAGTATAGATCTGTCCTACGAGCAGTACTTC.

This chain connects TRBV6-1 to TRBJ2-7; D gene uncertain. The V gene's germline CDR1 is MNHNS and CDR2 SASEGT. The CDR3 loop spans 13 amino acids. The ends were cut back, 5 bases at V and 7 bases at J, with 15 bases in the middle. The CDR3 DNA follows: TGTGCCAGCAGTTATGCATCTGAGTTTGAGCAGTACTTC. Amino acids: CASSYASEFEQYF.

About this clone: Its ends do not fully match the called genes, so a read error is possible. Other nucleotide sequences in the sample specify the same CDR3. CDR3 DNA sequence: TGCGCCAGCAGCTTCGGCCAGGCCTCTCAAGAGCAGTACTTT. This sequence encodes CASSFGQASQEQYF. J is TRBJ2-7 and V is TRBV5-1; D not certain. CDR3 length: 14 amino acids. CDR1 SGHRS and CDR2 YFSETQ come from the germline V gene.

The chain is built from TRBV7-9 and TRBJ2-2, with 7 bases aligning to TRBD1. Germline CDR1 and CDR2: SEHNR and FQNEAQ (reference sequence). CDR3 length: 16 residues. V lost 5 bases and J lost 1; bases outside the gene matches: 7. The CDR3 here is CASSAPGTVNTGELFF. In nucleotides, the CDR3 is TGTGCCAGCAGCGCACCCGGGACAGTGAACACCGGGGAGCTGTTTTTT.

This clone was seen more than once but under ten times. This chain uses TRBV27 with TRBJ2-7; TRBD2 is a possible D gene (5 bases). V shed 5 bases and J shed 6 bases, with 17 bases lying between them. There are 14 residues in the CDR3. Looked up from germline, CDR1 is MNHEY and CDR2 is SMNVEV (reference sequence). This chain's CDR3 is CASSPSGVGGEQYF. Here the CDR3 DNA reads TGTGCCAGCAGTCCCAGCGGTGTAGGAGGCGAGCAGTACTTC.